One TCR beta chain is described in this entry. Its antigen is undetermined. These data belong to a study of T cell responses to AZD1222 COVID-19 vaccine. Method: immunoSEQ multiplex PCR; TCRdb's copy keeps in-frame clones and lacks some. The sample consists of some 80,000 clones, approximately 90% of them appearing once. Whole-study results and caveats: White British ancestry dominated among donors, who included more females, and clonal diversity was possibly underestimated. Scientists sampled the repertoires only once the peak T cell response had passed.

The junction had 7 bases not matched to a gene; V was cut back by 3 bases and J by 10 bases. The length of the CDR3 is 14 residues. Germline V gene data show CDR1 as MRHNA and CDR2 as SNTAGT. The rearrangement uses TRBV6-4 and TRBJ1-1, with 11 bases identical to TRBD1. This sequence was found in an adult in good health. The specimen comprised peripheral blood, sampled on day 0 of AZD1222 vaccination. This CDR3 is CASSEGTGGMVAFF. The CDR3, as DNA: TGTGCCAGCAGTGAAGGGACAGGGGGAATGGTAGCTTTCTTT.